The clone carrying this TCR beta chain has just one count. The germline gives CDR1 ENHRY, CDR2 SYGVKD. Between the trimmed V and J ends, which lost 4 bases and 11 bases, there was a span of 8 bases. The CDR3 extends over 11 amino acids. The data are from a study of cytomegalovirus exposure and HLA in healthy donors. The primer mix had 60 Vbeta and 13 Jbeta primers. The method was immunoSEQ multiplex PCR; TCRdb's version includes in-frame clones alone and lacks a portion of them. The sample has about 150,000 clones, roughly 80% seen once. Material for sequencing was PBMCs. The TCR originated in a middle-aged woman in good health and CMV-seropositive. The chain employs TRBV10-3 and TRBJ2-2; D is ambiguous. CDR3 bases: TGTGCCATCAGTGTAGATATCGAGCTGTTTTTT. It encodes CAISVDIELFF.